This T cell receptor (beta chain) was found in a study of T cells in Graves' hyperthyroidism and ophthalmopathy. This clonotype occurred many times. Its antigen is undetermined. Among the patients, aged 18 to 65, hyperthyroidism was newly diagnosed and had lasted under 2 months. Any symptoms of ophthalmopathy came after the first hyperthyroidism diagnosis, from which the blood sample dates. Study-level points and caveats: Blood also showed most of the thyroid clonotypes that were expanded above 0.001.

Researchers amplified the TCR beta CDR3 regions from RNA transcripts. A first-round RT-PCR of the TCR CDR3 used the HTBI primer set. Each CDR3 protein gets one entry after TCRdb re-called the multiplex PCR reads with MiXCR. The sample comprises approximately 620,000 distinct CDR3 sequences, roughly 14% of which are singletons, and roughly 6.2% rests with the top ten. The sequenced sample was blood. The sequence came from a woman in her twenties or thirties with Graves' hyperthyroidism that later progressed to Graves' ophthalmopathy.

This CDR3 is CASSQLGTGTGGQYF. CDR3 DNA sequence: TGTGCCAGCAGCCAACTCGGGACAGGGACCGGTGGGCAGTACTTC. The rearrangement joins TRBV3-1 to TRBJ2-7; 9 bases line up with TRBD1. CDR3 length: 15 residues. Germline loops: CDR1 LGHDT, CDR2 YNNKEL (reference sequence). V lost 2 bases, J lost 9 bases, and 11 bases stayed unmatched.